This paragraph reports one T cell receptor (beta chain). Seattle-derived patients entered the study during active infection and were followed longitudinally. The sample comes from a study of blood T cell repertoires in COVID-19. How the authors handled the data: Estimation of nucleated cell counts was performed using reference gene primer amplification. Profiling relied on immunoSEQ multiplex PCR, and the TCRdb table lists in-frame clones only, not all of them. Clonal size and the V and J genes are those of that table, whereas D and trimming came from the DNA. The sample contains some 360,000 clones, approximately 87% of which appear only once. This CDR3 is 16 amino acids long. V lost 4 bases to trimming and J lost 3 bases; unmatched junction nucleotides: 11. Germline V lookup: CDR1 LNHDA, CDR2 SQIVND (reference sequence).

This TCR was recovered from a woman aged 55-69 years with COVID-19, enrolled during active disease. Sample: peripheral blood. The chain is built from TRBV19 and TRBJ1-1; 7 bases agree with TRBD1. The CDR3 nucleotides are TGTGCCAGTAGTACTCACAGGGGTTTAAAGGACACTGAAGCTTTCTTT. It translates to CASSTHRGLKDTEAFF.